Listed here are 5 T cell receptor beta chains from one sample, sequenced in a study of T cells expressing NK-cell markers. Using the 5' RACE reads, TCRdb records one entry per CDR3 protein without DNA. Its listing shows 400,000 to 500,000 distinct CDR3 sequences. Sequencing was carried out using blood T cells: a sorted CD56 or NKG2C T cell subset, CD4+ or CD8+ T cells, or bulk PBMC T cells (not recorded which). The source of these receptors is a woman aged 18-70 years in good health.

The rearrangement uses TRBV30 and TRBJ1-1; with no DNA, the TCRdb D assignment of TRBD1 cannot be verified. The CDR3 contains 12 residues. Germline V gene sequence: CDR1 GTSNPN, CDR2 SVGIG (reference sequence). This CDR3 reads CAWSVGAGASFF.

V is TRBV11-2 and J is TRBJ2-3; the D call of TRBD2 rests on TCRdb alone, since no DNA is present to check it. The CDR3 contains 19 residues. The germline gives CDR1 SGHAT, CDR2 FQNNGV. The CDR3 reads CASSLVASGGALLSDTQYF.

The chain is built from TRBV6-6 and TRBJ1-1. The length of the CDR3 is 11 residues. Germline values: CDR1 MNHNY, CDR2 SVGAGI (reference sequence). The CDR3 loop is CASAPNTEAFF.

V is TRBV20-1 and J is TRBJ1-2. The CDR3 spans 11 residues. Germline CDR1 DFQATT, CDR2 SNEGSKA (reference sequence). The CDR3: CSASDSYGYTF.

This chain links TRBV29-1 with TRBJ2-3; the D call of TRBD1 rests on TCRdb alone, since no DNA is present to check it. Germline V gene lookup returns CDR1 SQVTM and CDR2 ANQGSEA. This CDR3 is built from 14 residues. The CDR3 loop reads CSALVMGAGDTQYF.